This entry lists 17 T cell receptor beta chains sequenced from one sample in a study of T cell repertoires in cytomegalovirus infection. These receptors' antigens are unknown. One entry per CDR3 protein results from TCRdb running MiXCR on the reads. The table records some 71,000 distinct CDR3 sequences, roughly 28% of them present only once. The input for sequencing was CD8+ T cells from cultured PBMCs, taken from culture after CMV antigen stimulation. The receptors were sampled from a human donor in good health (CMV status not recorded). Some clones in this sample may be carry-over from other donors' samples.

The CDR3 DNA follows: TGTGCCAGCAGCGTCATGAGTAGCGGGGGAGATGAGCAGTTCTTC. This gives the protein CASSVMSSGGDEQFF. The chain recombines TRBV9 with TRBJ2-1; 9 bases are shared with TRBD2. Trimming cost V 2 bases and J 8 bases; bases outside gene matches: 8. CDR3 length equals 15 residues. The germline CDR1 and CDR2 sequences are SGDLS and YYNGEE.

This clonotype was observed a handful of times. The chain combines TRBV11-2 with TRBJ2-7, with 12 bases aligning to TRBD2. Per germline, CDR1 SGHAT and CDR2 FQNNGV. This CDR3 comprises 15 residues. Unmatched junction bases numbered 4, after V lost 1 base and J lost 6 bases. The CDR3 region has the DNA TGTGCCAGCAGCTTAGCTAGCGGGGGGGCGTCCGAGCAGTACTTC. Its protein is CASSLASGGASEQYF.

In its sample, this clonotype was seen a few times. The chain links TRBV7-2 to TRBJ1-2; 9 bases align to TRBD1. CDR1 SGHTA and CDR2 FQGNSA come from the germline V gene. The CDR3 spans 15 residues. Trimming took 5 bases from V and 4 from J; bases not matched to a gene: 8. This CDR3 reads CASSPWDRAGYGYTF. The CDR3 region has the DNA TGTGCCAGCAGCCCTTGGGACAGGGCGGGCTATGGCTACACCTTC.

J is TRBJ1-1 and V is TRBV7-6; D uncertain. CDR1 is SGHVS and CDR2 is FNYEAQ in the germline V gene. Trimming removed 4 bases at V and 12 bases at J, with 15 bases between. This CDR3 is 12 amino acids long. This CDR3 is CASSSPEVRSFF. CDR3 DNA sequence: TGTGCCAGCAGCTCGCCGGAGGTGAGATCTTTCTTT.

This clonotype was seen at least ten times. As DNA, the CDR3 is TGCGCCAGCAGCCAAGACGGCGAGGGTGGGGGATCACCCCTCCACTTT. It encodes CASSQDGEGGGSPLHF. This rearrangement joins TRBV4-3 to TRBJ1-6; tentative D call: TRBD1 (5 bases). The ends were cut back, 0 bases at V and 10 bases at J, with 16 bases in the middle. The CDR3 has 16 residues. The germline V gene has CDR1 LGHNA and CDR2 YSLEER.

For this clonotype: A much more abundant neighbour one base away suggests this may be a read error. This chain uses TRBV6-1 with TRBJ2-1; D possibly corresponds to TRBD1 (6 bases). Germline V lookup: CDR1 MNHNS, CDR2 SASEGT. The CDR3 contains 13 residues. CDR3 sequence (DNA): TGTGTCAGCAGTGAAACAGGGTACAATGAGCAGTTCTTC. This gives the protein CVSSETGYNEQFF.

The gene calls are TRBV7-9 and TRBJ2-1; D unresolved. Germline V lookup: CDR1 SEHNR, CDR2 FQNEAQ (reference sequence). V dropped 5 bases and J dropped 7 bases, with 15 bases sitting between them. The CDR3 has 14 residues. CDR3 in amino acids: CASSGLQSSNEQFF. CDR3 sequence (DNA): TGTGCCAGCAGCGGCCTACAGTCCTCAAATGAGCAGTTCTTC.

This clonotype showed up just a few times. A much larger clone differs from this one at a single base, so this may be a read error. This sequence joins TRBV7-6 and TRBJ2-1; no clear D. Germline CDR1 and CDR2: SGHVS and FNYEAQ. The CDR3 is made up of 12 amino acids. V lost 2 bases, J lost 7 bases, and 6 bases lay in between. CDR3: CASSLRENEQFF. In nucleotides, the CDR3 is TGTGCCAGCAGCTTAAGGGAAAATGAGCAGTTCTTC.

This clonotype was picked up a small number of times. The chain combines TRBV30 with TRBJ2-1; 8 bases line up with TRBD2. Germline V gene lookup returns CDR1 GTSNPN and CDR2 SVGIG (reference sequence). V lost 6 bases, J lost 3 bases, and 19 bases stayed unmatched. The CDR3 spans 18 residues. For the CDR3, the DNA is TGTGCCTGTACCGCACCGGGACTAGTACAGCGGGGCTACAATGAGCAGTTCTTC. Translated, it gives CACTAPGLVQRGYNEQFF.

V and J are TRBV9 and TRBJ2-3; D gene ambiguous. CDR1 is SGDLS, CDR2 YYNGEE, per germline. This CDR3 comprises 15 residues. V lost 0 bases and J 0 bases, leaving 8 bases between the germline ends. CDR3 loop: CASSVEASSTDTQYF. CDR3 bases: TGTGCCAGCAGCGTAGAGGCCTCTAGCACAGATACGCAGTATTTT.

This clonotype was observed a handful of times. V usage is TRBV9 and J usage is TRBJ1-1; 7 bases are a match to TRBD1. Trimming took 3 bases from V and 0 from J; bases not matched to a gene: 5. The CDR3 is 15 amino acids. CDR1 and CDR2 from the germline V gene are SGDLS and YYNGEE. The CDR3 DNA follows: TGTGCCAGCAGCGCCCCACAGGGGATGAACACTGAAGCTTTCTTT. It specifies CASSAPQGMNTEAFF.

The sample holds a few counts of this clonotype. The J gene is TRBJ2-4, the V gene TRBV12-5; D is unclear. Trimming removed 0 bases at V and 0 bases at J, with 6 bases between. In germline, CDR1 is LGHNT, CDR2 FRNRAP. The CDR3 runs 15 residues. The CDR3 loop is CASGLVSLAKNIQYF. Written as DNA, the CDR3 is TGTGCTAGTGGTTTGGTATCTCTAGCCAAAAACATTCAGTACTTC.

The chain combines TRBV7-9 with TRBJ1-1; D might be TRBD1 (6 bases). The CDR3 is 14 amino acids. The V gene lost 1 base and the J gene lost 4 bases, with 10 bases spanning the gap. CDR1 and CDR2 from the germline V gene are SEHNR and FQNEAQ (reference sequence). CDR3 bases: TGTGCCAGCAGCTTAGGGGGGGCGGGCACTGAAGCTTTCTTT. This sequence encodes CASSLGGAGTEAFF. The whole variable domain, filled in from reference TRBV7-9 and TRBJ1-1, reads DTGVSQNPRHKITKRGQNVTFRCDPISEHNRLYWYRQTLGQGPEFLTYFQNEAQLEKSRLLSDRFSAERPKGSFSTLEIQRTEQGDSAMYLCASSLGGAGTEAFFGQGTRLTVV.

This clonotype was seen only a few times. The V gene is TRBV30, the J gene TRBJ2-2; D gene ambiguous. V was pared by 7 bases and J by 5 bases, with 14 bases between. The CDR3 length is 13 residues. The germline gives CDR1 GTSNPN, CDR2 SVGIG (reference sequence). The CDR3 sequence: CALLGSRTGELFF. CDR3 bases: TGTGCCTTGTTGGGTAGCAGGACCGGGGAGCTGTTTTTT.

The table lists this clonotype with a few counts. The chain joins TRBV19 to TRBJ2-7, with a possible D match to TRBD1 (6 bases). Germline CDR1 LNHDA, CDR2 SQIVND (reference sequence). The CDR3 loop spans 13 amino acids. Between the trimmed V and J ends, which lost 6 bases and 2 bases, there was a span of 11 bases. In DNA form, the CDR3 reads TGTGCCAGTAGGGGTCGGGACACCTACGAGCAGTACTTC. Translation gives CASRGRDTYEQYF.

CDR3 nucleotide sequence: TGTGCCAGCAGCCAATGGGCAGGGGGCACAGATACGCAGTATTTT. Residues: CASSQWAGGTDTQYF. The genes are TRBV14 and TRBJ2-3, with D perhaps TRBD1 (6 bases). The CDR3 extends over 15 amino acids. CDR1 is SGHDN, CDR2 FVKESK, per germline. V was cut by 2 bases and J by 1 base, with 10 bases left in between. Looking up the rest from reference TRBV14 and TRBJ2-3 gives the full variable domain: EAGVTQFPSHSVIEKGQTVTLRCDPISGHDNLYWYRRVMGKEIKFLLHFVKESKQDESGMPNNRFLAERTGGTYSTLKVQPAELEDSGVYFCASSQWAGGTDTQYFGPGTRLTVL.

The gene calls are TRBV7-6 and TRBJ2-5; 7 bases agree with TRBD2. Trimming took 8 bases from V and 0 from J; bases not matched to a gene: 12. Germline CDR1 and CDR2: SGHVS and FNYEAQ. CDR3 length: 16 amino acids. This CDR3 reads CASGPRAGRDQETQYF. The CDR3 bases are TGTGCCAGCGGACCCCGGGCAGGGAGGGACCAAGAGACCCAGTACTTC.